This note documents a single T cell receptor beta chain sequence. This record comes from a study of T cells in tumors after PD-1 blockade. Study-level information: No patient had prior checkpoint blockade, systemic immunosuppression, or radiotherapy within 4 weeks. A subset received ongoing vismodegib 150 mg daily alongside anti-PD-1 therapy. Mean per blood sample: 95,000 to 130,000 templates (about 24,000-280,000), around 38,000 unique clonotypes.

Input was about 550 ng to 6,500 ng of genomic DNA from tumor or blood. Using immunoSEQ multiplex PCR, the repertoire was profiled, and TCRdb retains in-frame clones only, with some absent. The data show roughly 15,000 clones, 82% seen once. Material: PBMCs, obtained after anti-PD-1 treatment. This clonotype was obtained from a human donor with basal cell carcinoma.

The CDR3 DNA reads as TGTGCCAGCAGCTACCGGTTGGGGAGCTCCTACGAGCAGTACTTC. It is translated as CASSYRLGSSYEQYF. The chain recombines TRBV7-2 with TRBJ2-7, with D perhaps matching TRBD2 (5 bases). Trimming cost V 4 bases and J 0 bases, with 13 bases left between them. The CDR3 consists of 15 residues. Germline V gives CDR1 SGHTA, CDR2 FQGNSA.